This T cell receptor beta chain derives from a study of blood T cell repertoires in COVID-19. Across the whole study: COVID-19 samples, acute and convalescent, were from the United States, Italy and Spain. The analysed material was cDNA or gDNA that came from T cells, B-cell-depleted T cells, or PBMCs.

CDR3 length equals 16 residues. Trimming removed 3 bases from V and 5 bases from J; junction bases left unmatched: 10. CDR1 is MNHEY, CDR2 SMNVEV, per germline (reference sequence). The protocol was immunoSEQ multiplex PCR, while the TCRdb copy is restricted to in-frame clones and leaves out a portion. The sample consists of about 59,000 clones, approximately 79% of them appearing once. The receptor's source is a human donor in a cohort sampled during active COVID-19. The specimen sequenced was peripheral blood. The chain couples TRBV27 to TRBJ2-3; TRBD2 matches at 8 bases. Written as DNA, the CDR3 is TGTGCCAGCAGTTTTTACAAGCGGGAGTCTGGAGATACGCAGTATTTT. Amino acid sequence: CASSFYKRESGDTQYF.